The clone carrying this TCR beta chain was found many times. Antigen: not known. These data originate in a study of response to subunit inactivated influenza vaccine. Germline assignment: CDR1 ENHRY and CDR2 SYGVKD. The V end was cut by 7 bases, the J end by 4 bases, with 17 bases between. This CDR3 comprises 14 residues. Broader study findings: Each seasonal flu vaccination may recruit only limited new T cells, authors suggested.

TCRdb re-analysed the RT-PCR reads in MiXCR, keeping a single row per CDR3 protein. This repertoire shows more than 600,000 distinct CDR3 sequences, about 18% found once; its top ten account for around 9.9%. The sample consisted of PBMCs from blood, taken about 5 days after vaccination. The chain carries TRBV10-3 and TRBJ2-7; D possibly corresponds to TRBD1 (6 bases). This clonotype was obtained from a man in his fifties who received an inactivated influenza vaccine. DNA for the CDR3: TGTGCCATCAAGAAGGACAGCTCGGGTTACGAGCAGTACTTC. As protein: CAIKKDSSGYEQYF.